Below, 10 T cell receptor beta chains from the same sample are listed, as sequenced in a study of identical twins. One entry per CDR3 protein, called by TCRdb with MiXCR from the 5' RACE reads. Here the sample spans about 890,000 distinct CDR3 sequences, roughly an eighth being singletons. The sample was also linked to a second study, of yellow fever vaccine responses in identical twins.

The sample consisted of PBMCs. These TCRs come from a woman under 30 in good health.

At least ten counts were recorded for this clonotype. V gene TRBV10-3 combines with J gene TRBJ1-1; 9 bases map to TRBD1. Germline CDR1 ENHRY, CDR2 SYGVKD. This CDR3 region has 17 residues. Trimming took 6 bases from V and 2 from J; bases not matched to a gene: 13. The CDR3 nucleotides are TGTGCCATCAGCCAACAGCCGGGACAGGGCATAAACACTGAAGCTTTCTTT. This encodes CAISQQPGQGINTEAFF.

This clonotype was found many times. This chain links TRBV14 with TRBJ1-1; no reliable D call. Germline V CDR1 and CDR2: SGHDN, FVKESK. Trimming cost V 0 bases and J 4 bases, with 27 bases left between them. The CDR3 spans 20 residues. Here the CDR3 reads CASSQDRMRDIRRTITEAFF. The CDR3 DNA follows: TGTGCCAGCAGCCAAGATCGGATGCGGGATATTCGACGGACTATCACTGAAGCTTTCTTT.

CDR3 bases: TGTGCCACCAGCGGGCGGGACAGAAGATATGGCTACACCTTC. Translation: CATSGRDRRYGYTF. This chain uses TRBV15 with TRBJ1-2; 7 nucleotides line up with TRBD1. CDR1 and CDR2 (germline): LNHNV, YYDKDF (reference sequence). V shed 5 bases, J shed 5 bases, and the junction held 8 bases outside the gene matches. The CDR3 sequence is 14 residues long.

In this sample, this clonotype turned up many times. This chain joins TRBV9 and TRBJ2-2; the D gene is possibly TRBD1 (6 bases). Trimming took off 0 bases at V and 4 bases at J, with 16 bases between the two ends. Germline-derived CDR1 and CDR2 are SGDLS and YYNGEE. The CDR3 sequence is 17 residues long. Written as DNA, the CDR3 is TGTGCCAGCAGCGTAGGCACACAGGGTTATGGCACCGGGGAGCTGTTTTTT. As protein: CASSVGTQGYGTGELFF.

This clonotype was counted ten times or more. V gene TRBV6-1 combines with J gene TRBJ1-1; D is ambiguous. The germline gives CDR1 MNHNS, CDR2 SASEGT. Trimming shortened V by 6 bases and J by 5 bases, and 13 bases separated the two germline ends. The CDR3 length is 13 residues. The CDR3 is CASRRTAGTEAFF. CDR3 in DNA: TGTGCCAGCAGAAGGACCGCTGGGACTGAAGCTTTCTTT.

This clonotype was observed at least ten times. Here the CDR3 reads CASSSRGADTQYF. CDR3 coding DNA: TGCGCCAGCAGCTCTCGGGGGGCAGATACGCAGTATTTT. The rearrangement uses TRBV5-1 and TRBJ2-3; 7 nucleotides agree with TRBD2. The CDR3 consists of 13 residues. J lost 4 bases, V lost 3 bases, and 2 bases had no gene match. The germline gives CDR1 SGHRS, CDR2 YFSETQ.

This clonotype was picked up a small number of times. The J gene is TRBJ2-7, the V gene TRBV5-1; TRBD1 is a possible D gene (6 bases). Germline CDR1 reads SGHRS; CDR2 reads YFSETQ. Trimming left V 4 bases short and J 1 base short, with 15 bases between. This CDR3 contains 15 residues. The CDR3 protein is CASSLYGTTSYEQYV. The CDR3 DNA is TGCGCCAGCAGCCTCTACGGGACAACTTCCTACGAGCAGTACGTC.

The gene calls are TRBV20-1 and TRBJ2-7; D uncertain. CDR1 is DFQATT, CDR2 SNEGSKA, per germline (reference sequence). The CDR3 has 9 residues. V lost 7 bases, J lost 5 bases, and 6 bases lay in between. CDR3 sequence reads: CSVGDEQYF. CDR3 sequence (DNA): TGCAGTGTGGGCGACGAGCAGTACTTC.

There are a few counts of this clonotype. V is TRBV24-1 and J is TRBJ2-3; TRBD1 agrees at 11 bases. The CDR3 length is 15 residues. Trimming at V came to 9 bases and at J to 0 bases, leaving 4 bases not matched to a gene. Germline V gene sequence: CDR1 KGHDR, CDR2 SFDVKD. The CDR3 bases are TGTGCCACCGCGGACAGGGGGCTGAGCACAGATACGCAGTATTTT. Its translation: CATADRGLSTDTQYF.

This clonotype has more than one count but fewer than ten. CDR3 coding DNA: TGCAGCGTTGGCTTCTACCCCAACTATGGCTACACCTTC. This codes for CSVGFYPNYGYTF. The rearrangement uses TRBV29-1 and TRBJ1-2; no reliable D call. CDR3 length: 13 amino acids. Germline V gene lookup returns CDR1 SQVTM and CDR2 ANQGSEA. V was clipped by 4 bases and J by 2 bases, with 11 bases between them.